Below, 29 T cell receptor beta chains from the same sample are listed, as sequenced in a study of blood T cell repertoires in COVID-19. The method was immunoSEQ multiplex PCR; TCRdb's version includes in-frame clones alone and lacks a portion of them. This sample has 55,000 to 70,000 clones, with over 80% found just once. Sequencing was done on a sample of peripheral blood. The receptors shown here come from a woman aged 60-75 years with acute or convalescent COVID-19.

This clone has only one observation. The chain uses TRBV6-5 and TRBJ2-1; 13 positions agree with TRBD2. V lost 6 bases to trimming and J lost 15 bases; unmatched junction nucleotides: 8. Germline lookup yields CDR1 MNHEY and CDR2 SVGAGI. The CDR3 is 13 residues long. In nucleotides, the CDR3 is TGTGCCAGCAGACAAACTAGCGGGGGGGCCCCGTTCTTC. Encoded protein: CASRQTSGGAPFF.

V and J are TRBV27 and TRBJ2-5; possibly TRBD2 for D (6 bases). V was trimmed by 4 bases and J by 3 bases, leaving 9 bases between them. This CDR3 spans 13 amino acids. In germline, CDR1 is MNHEY, CDR2 SMNVEV (reference sequence). For the CDR3, the DNA is TGTGCCAGCAGTTATTCGGGGGAAGAGACCCAGTACTTC. Amino acid sequence: CASSYSGEETQYF.

The chain carries TRBV5-4 and TRBJ1-2, with TRBD1 matching 7 bases. CDR1 is SGHNT, CDR2 YYREEE, per germline (reference sequence). V trimming: 6 bases; J trimming: 7 bases; junction bases outside the gene matches: 12. The CDR3 covers 14 residues. CDR3 nucleotides: TGTGCCAGCACACGGCCCGGGACAGACGGTGGCTACACCTTC. It codes for CASTRPGTDGGYTF.

The rearrangement uses TRBV7-6 and TRBJ1-4; D is unresolved. The V gene's germline CDR1 is SGHVS and CDR2 FNYEAQ. The ends were cut back, 3 bases at V and 7 bases at J, with 12 bases in the middle. The CDR3 is 14 amino acids. The CDR3 protein is CASSFDPEPEKLFF. The DNA for the CDR3 is TGTGCCAGCAGCTTCGATCCTGAGCCTGAAAAACTGTTTTTT.

The V call is TRBV7-2, the J call TRBJ1-1; 7 nucleotides agree with TRBD1. Trimming took 5 bases from V and 0 from J; bases not matched to a gene: 6. The CDR3 sequence is 15 residues long. Germline lookup yields CDR1 SGHTA and CDR2 FQGNSA. CDR3 sequence: CASSRTGRMNTEAFF. Written as DNA, the CDR3 is TGTGCCAGCAGCAGGACAGGCCGCATGAACACTGAAGCTTTCTTT.

This clone was recorded once. The J gene is TRBJ2-3, the V gene TRBV7-3, with 7 bases aligning to TRBD1. Germline CDR1 and CDR2: SGHTA and FQGTGA. The CDR3 runs to 16 residues. V trimming: 5 bases; J trimming: 2 bases; junction bases outside the gene matches: 10. The DNA for the CDR3 is TGTGCCAGCAGCCCCAACAGGGGAATGAACACAGATACGCAGTATTTT. Amino acid sequence: CASSPNRGMNTDTQYF.

This clone occurred once. The gene calls are TRBV2 and TRBJ2-7, with D possibly matching TRBD1 (5 bases). Germline-derived CDR1 and CDR2 are SNHLY and FYNNEI. The CDR3 spans 15 residues. V was trimmed by 2 bases and J by 3 bases, leaving 14 bases between them. CDR3 amino acids: CASSEPWQTDYEQYF. The CDR3 DNA reads TGTGCCAGCAGTGAACCCTGGCAGACAGACTACGAGCAGTACTTC.

The chain combines TRBV14 with TRBJ2-1, with D possibly matching TRBD2 (5 bases). Germline assignment: CDR1 SGHDN and CDR2 FVKESK. The V and J ends lost 4 bases and 7 bases respectively, with 8 bases between them. The CDR3 runs to 12 residues. The CDR3 DNA is TGTGCCAGCAGCCCGCCGGGGAATGAGCAGTTCTTC. Amino acid sequence: CASSPPGNEQFF.

The gene calls are TRBV6-5 and TRBJ1-2, with a weak D call TRBD1 (5 bases). Germline V CDR1 and CDR2: MNHEY, SVGAGI. The V gene lost 6 bases and the J gene lost 4 bases, with 15 bases spanning the gap. CDR3 length equals 14 residues. CDR3 in amino acids: CASSPTTDPYGYTF. CDR3 coding DNA: TGTGCCAGCAGCCCCACGACAGATCCCTATGGCTACACCTTC.

V gene TRBV7-2 combines with J gene TRBJ2-7, with D possibly being TRBD1 (5 bases). The CDR3 consists of 15 residues. Germline assignment: CDR1 SGHTA and CDR2 FQGNSA. Between the trimmed V and J ends, which lost 1 base and 3 bases, there was a span of 13 bases. CDR3 nucleotide sequence: TGTGCCAGCAGCTTAGGGGGCGGAAAGAACTACGAGCAGTACTTC. This sequence encodes CASSLGGGKNYEQYF.

This chain uses TRBV9 with TRBJ1-2, with 10 bases aligning to TRBD1. J lost 6 bases, V lost 3 bases, and 8 bases had no gene match. The CDR3 runs to 15 residues. Germline V CDR1 and CDR2: SGDLS, YYNGEE. For the CDR3, the DNA is TGTGCCAGCAGCGCGCGACAGGGGGCTTCCCATGGCTACACCTTC. Protein product: CASSARQGASHGYTF.

The chain is built from TRBV5-8 and TRBJ2-1, with D possibly TRBD2 on 5 matching bases. Trimming stripped 3 bases from V and 10 bases from J, with 17 bases between. Germline V lookup: CDR1 SGHTS, CDR2 YDEGEE. The CDR3 covers 14 residues. The CDR3 nucleotides are TGTGCCAGCAGCTGGGGTCTAGCTCTAATCGAGCAGTTCTTC. Its translation is CASSWGLALIEQFF.

The rearrangement links TRBV5-1 to TRBJ2-3; 10 bases fit TRBD2. Germline V gene lookup returns CDR1 SGHRS and CDR2 YFSETQ. The J segment lost 4 bases and the V segment lost 7 bases, leaving 9 bases of the junction unmatched. This CDR3 has 15 amino acids. The CDR3 reads CASGVKRGGSDTQYF. Here the CDR3 DNA reads TGCGCCAGCGGAGTAAAGCGGGGGGGTTCAGATACGCAGTATTTT.

The gene calls are TRBV4-1 and TRBJ2-1, with D maybe TRBD1 (5 bases). The germline gives CDR1 MGHRA, CDR2 YSYEKL. Trimming pared 2 bases from V and 5 bases from J, leaving 7 bases between. The CDR3 runs 13 residues. CDR3 region: CASSQQGDNEQFF. The CDR3 bases are TGCGCCAGCAGCCAACAGGGCGACAATGAGCAGTTCTTC.

The rearrangement links TRBV5-1 to TRBJ2-2, with TRBD1 matching over 12 bases. After removal of 0 bases from V and 4 bases from J, the junction contained 4 bases not matched to a gene. The CDR3 is 17 amino acids. Germline CDR1 SGHRS, CDR2 YFSETQ. The CDR3 nucleotides are TGCGCCAGCAGCTTGGGTGGGACAGGGGGCCTCACCGGGGAGCTGTTTTTT. Encoded protein: CASSLGGTGGLTGELFF.

This chain connects TRBV6-1 to TRBJ1-2, with 11 bases lining up with TRBD1. This CDR3 has 13 amino acids. Germline trimming cut 2 bases from V and 11 bases from J; bases unmatched to any gene: 4. Germline CDR1 and CDR2: MNHNS and SASEGT. DNA of the CDR3: TGTGCCAGCAGTGAAAGGACAGGGGGCTTTTACACCTTC. It translates to CASSERTGGFYTF.

V usage is TRBV7-9 and J usage is TRBJ2-4; 11 bases match TRBD2. The CDR3 contains 19 residues. Germline trimming cut 5 bases from V and 0 bases from J; bases unmatched to any gene: 12. CDR1 is SEHNR and CDR2 is FQNEAQ in the germline V gene (reference sequence). The DNA of the CDR3 is TGTGCCAGCAGCCGCAAGACTAGCGGGGTAGATCTAGCCAAAAACATTCAGTACTTC. Its translation: CASSRKTSGVDLAKNIQYF.

This chain connects TRBV7-8 to TRBJ1-4; TRBD1 agrees at 8 bases. Trimming at V came to 5 bases and at J to 0 bases, leaving 5 bases not matched to a gene. From germline, CDR1 is SGHVS and CDR2 FQNEAQ. The CDR3 runs to 16 residues. CDR3 loop: CASSLGQATTNEKLFF. CDR3 in DNA: TGTGCCAGCAGCCTGGGACAGGCAACAACTAATGAAAAACTGTTTTTT.

This clone was observed once. The chain employs TRBV19 and TRBJ1-4, with 7 positions matching TRBD1. The CDR3 length is 15 residues. From germline, CDR1 is LNHDA and CDR2 SQIVND (reference sequence). Germline trimming cut 7 bases from V and 0 bases from J; bases unmatched to any gene: 5. The CDR3 region has the DNA TGTGCCAGTAAGGGACAGAGGGCAACTAATGAAAAACTGTTTTTT. It specifies CASKGQRATNEKLFF.

The chain has TRBV5-1 and TRBJ1-1, with 7 nucleotides matching TRBD1. Germline values: CDR1 SGHRS, CDR2 YFSETQ. V gave up 4 bases and J gave up 0 bases; unmatched junction bases: 9. This CDR3 contains 16 residues. The CDR3 DNA follows: TGCGCCAGCAGCGCAGGACAGGCTTTAATGAACACTGAAGCTTTCTTT. Its protein product is CASSAGQALMNTEAFF.

The V gene is TRBV29-1, the J gene TRBJ1-4; TRBD1 matches at 7 bases. This CDR3 contains 15 residues. V gave up 3 bases and J gave up 7 bases; unmatched junction bases: 11. Per germline, CDR1 SQVTM and CDR2 ANQGSEA. CDR3 nucleotide sequence: TGCAGCGTTGAGCTTACAGGGGCGGGAAGTGAAAAACTGTTTTTT. It translates to CSVELTGAGSEKLFF. Full variable domain (outside the CDR3, taken from reference TRBV29-1 and TRBJ1-4): SAVISQKPSRDICQRGTSLTIQCQVDSQVTMMFWYRQQPGQSLTLIATANQGSEATYESGFVIDKFPISRPNLTFSTLTVSNMSPEDSSIYLCSVELTGAGSEKLFFGSGTQLSVL.

The chain has TRBV11-3 and TRBJ2-5; TRBD1 matches 8 bases. The V gene end was trimmed by 6 bases and the J gene end by 2 bases; junction bases not matched to a gene: 2. The CDR3 is 13 residues long. Germline CDR1 SGHNT, CDR2 YENEEA. The CDR3 spells CASSRDRQETQYF. Here the CDR3 DNA reads TGTGCCAGCAGTCGGGACAGGCAAGAGACCCAGTACTTC.

This chain links TRBV7-9 with TRBJ2-2; D may be TRBD2 (6 bases). V gave up 7 bases and J gave up 6 bases, with 18 bases separating them. The CDR3 sequence is 15 residues long. Germline CDR1 SEHNR, CDR2 FQNEAQ (reference sequence). The CDR3 DNA sequence: TGTGCCAGCACCCCCCCCGGGGGTTGGGCCGGGGAGCTGTTTTTT. Translation gives CASTPPGGWAGELFF.

The gene calls are TRBV9 and TRBJ1-1, with a weak D call TRBD1 (5 bases). CDR3 length: 14 residues. Germline CDR1 reads SGDLS; CDR2 reads YYNGEE. The V gene lost 3 bases and the J gene lost 6 bases, with 15 bases spanning the gap. CDR3 sequence: CASSAGNGGAEAFF. CDR3 sequence (DNA): TGTGCCAGCAGCGCCGGGAACGGGGGTGCTGAAGCTTTCTTT.

This chain uses TRBV2 with TRBJ2-1; D might be TRBD2 (5 bases). The CDR3 totals 14 residues. V dropped 2 bases and J dropped 5 bases, with 10 bases sitting between them. Per the germline V gene, CDR1 is SNHLY and CDR2 is FYNNEI. The CDR3 sequence: CASSELVGDNEQFF. The CDR3 DNA is TGTGCCAGCAGTGAATTGGTGGGAGACAATGAGCAGTTCTTC.

The V call is TRBV7-9, the J call TRBJ1-1, with D perhaps matching TRBD1 (6 bases). Germline loops: CDR1 SEHNR, CDR2 FQNEAQ (reference sequence). The CDR3 totals 13 residues. V was shortened by 10 bases and J by 0 bases, with 12 bases between the two germline ends. CDR3 sequence reads: CATTGTMNTEAFF. For the CDR3, the DNA is TGTGCCACCACAGGGACAATGAACACTGAAGCTTTCTTT.

The chain couples TRBV18 to TRBJ1-6; TRBD1 aligns across 8 bases. The V gene end was trimmed by 5 bases and the J gene end by 6 bases; junction bases not matched to a gene: 6. The CDR3 extends over 15 amino acids. Germline CDR1 KGHSH, CDR2 LQKENI. In DNA form, the CDR3 reads TGTGCCAGCTCAATGGGGGACAGGAGTAATTCACCCCTCCACTTT. It codes for CASSMGDRSNSPLHF.

This chain joins TRBV15 and TRBJ2-3; a possible D gene is TRBD2 (5 bases). Germline V lookup: CDR1 LNHNV, CDR2 YYDKDF (reference sequence). Between the trimmed V and J ends, which lost 1 base and 1 base, there was a span of 6 bases. The CDR3 length is 14 residues. CDR3 sequence (DNA): TGTGCCACCAGCAGAGTAGCGCGCACAGATACGCAGTATTTT. It codes for CATSRVARTDTQYF.

This clone was observed a handful of times. This chain joins TRBV18 and TRBJ1-2; D is perhaps TRBD1 (5 bases). CDR3 length: 12 residues. The V gene lost 6 bases and the J gene lost 13 bases, with 18 bases spanning the gap. CDR1 KGHSH and CDR2 LQKENI come from the germline V gene. Here the CDR3 DNA reads TGTGCCAGCTCCCCCCAAATTGGGGGGAGCACCTTC. Translated: CASSPQIGGSTF.